This entry describes one T cell receptor (beta chain). 60 Vbeta and 13 Jbeta primers were used in PCR. Data came from immunoSEQ multiplex PCR; TCRdb stores just in-frame clones and leaves some out. The sample yields nearly 95,000 clones, about 60% seen once. The sample comes from a study of cytomegalovirus exposure and HLA in healthy donors. Germline V gene sequence: CDR1 SQVTM, CDR2 ANQGSEA. V was pared by 6 bases and J by 10 bases, with 12 bases of the junction left unmatched. The CDR3 is made up of 13 amino acids. The V and J genes are TRBV29-1 and TRBJ1-1; 9 bases fit TRBD1. The sequenced sample was PBMCs. This clonotype was obtained from a woman aged 25-40 years in good health and CMV-seronegative. The CDR3 DNA sequence: TGCAGCGTGCCGGGACAGGGACTCTCTGGAGCTTTCTTT. It codes for CSVPGQGLSGAFF.